This T cell receptor (beta chain) was profiled in a study of cytomegalovirus exposure and HLA in healthy donors. V lost 3 bases to trimming and J lost 2 bases, with 14 bases between them. Germline assignment: CDR1 SEHNR and CDR2 FQNEAQ (reference sequence). There are 15 residues in the CDR3. Study-level points and caveats: HLA alleles were associated with 17,000 or so TCR beta sequences in a later analysis at 0.05 false discovery rate. Because they were indistinguishable, some V segments, including TRBV6-2 and TRBV6-3, were excluded. Roughly uniform depth of sequencing across donors was assumed in presence/absence analyses. Among TCR beta chains, those listed as cytomegalovirus-associated numbered around 160.

About this clone: Its specificity is not known.

Both 60 Vbeta primers and 13 Jbeta primers went into the PCR. TCRdb's copy holds only in-frame clones and misses some; the assay was immunoSEQ multiplex PCR. The sample carries under 130,000 clones, 78% recorded once. The specimen was PBMCs. The TCR comes from a male donor in good health and CMV-seronegative. The chain uses TRBV7-9 and TRBJ2-7; possible D gene TRBD2, 6 bases. CDR3 DNA: TGTGCCAGCAGCTTCCCATTTGGGGGGACCTACGAGCAGTACTTC. It yields the protein CASSFPFGGTYEQYF.